Sequencing of this TCR beta chain was carried out in a study of cytomegalovirus exposure and HLA in healthy donors. At the level of the study: Inside one of the first data releases sat about 85 million unique TCRs taken from HLA-typed donors.

Primers included in the PCR were 60 Vbeta and 13 Jbeta primers. TCRdb keeps only in-frame clones here, not all; method: immunoSEQ multiplex PCR. The sample yields about 180,000 clones, nearly 80% seen once. As concerns this clone: Its target is not known.

Study observations and caveats: Productive rates of about 90% or about 30% were seen for most TCR beta V segments in an earlier analysis. Using the classifier, cytomegalovirus status was reportedly diagnosed with high specificity and sensitivity.

Trimming at V came to 5 bases and at J to 5 bases, leaving 12 bases not matched to a gene. Germline CDR1 is SGHTA and CDR2 is FQGNSA. This CDR3 has 18 residues. This receptor was identified in a man in his forties in good health and CMV-seropositive. Source material: PBMCs. This chain joins TRBV7-2 and TRBJ2-3, with 14 nucleotides matching TRBD2. In DNA, the CDR3 is TGTGCCAGCAGCCCAGGACTAGCGGGAGGATCAGTGGGAGATACGCAGTATTTT. Translated: CASSPGLAGGSVGDTQYF.